The 15 T cell receptor beta chains reported below all come from one sample, sequenced in a study of blood T cell repertoires in COVID-19. Generated by immunoSEQ multiplex PCR, the TCRdb table keeps only in-frame clones and is missing some. The data hold 350,000 to 450,000 clones, with more than 70% observed a single time. The sequencing input was PBMCs or T cells enriched from blood (not recorded which). The origin of the receptors is a man aged 35 to 55 in a cohort exposed to, infected with or recovered from COVID-19 (not recorded which).

The chain couples TRBV11-3 to TRBJ2-3; 7 nucleotides match TRBD2. This CDR3 contains 16 residues. The germline V gene has CDR1 SGHNT and CDR2 YENEEA. Trimming at V came to 1 base and at J to 1 base, leaving 5 bases not matched to a gene. The CDR3: CASSLGQRDGTDTQYF. CDR3 nucleotides: TGTGCCAGCAGCTTAGGCCAGCGGGACGGCACAGATACGCAGTATTTT.

The chain employs TRBV2 and TRBJ2-5, with a possible D match to TRBD2 (5 bases). The CDR3 totals 13 residues. The germline V gene has CDR1 SNHLY and CDR2 FYNNEI. Trimming left V 7 bases short and J 1 base short, with 10 bases between. CDR3 protein: CASMEVPQETQYF. The CDR3 DNA follows: TGTGCCAGCATGGAGGTGCCCCAAGAGACCCAGTACTTC.

The chain carries TRBV19 and TRBJ1-1, with a tentative D call TRBD1 (6 bases). The germline V and J ends were trimmed by 5 bases and 1 base, with 17 bases remaining between them. The CDR3 contains 16 residues. Per germline, CDR1 LNHDA and CDR2 SQIVND (reference sequence). The CDR3 is CASSSWGGPRNTEAFF. The CDR3 DNA follows: TGTGCCAGTAGTTCGTGGGGGGGGCCGAGGAACACTGAAGCTTTCTTT.

V gene TRBV7-8 combines with J gene TRBJ2-7; 7 bases line up with TRBD1. This CDR3 has 15 amino acids. Germline CDR1 SGHVS, CDR2 FQNEAQ. Trimming removed 5 bases from V and 4 bases from J; junction bases left unmatched: 11. The DNA for the CDR3 is TGTGCCAGCAGCCGAACAGGGGTTCTGATTTACGAGCAGTACTTC. As protein: CASSRTGVLIYEQYF. The complete variable domain, with remaining parts taken from reference TRBV7-8 and TRBJ2-7, reads GAGVSQSPRYKVAKRGQDVALRCDPISGHVSLFWYQQALGQGPEFLTYFQNEAQLDKSGLPSDRFFAERPEGSVSTLKIQRTQQEDSAVYLCASSRTGVLIYEQYFGPGTRLTVT.

This CDR3 reads CASSQSGYSNQPQHF. The DNA for the CDR3 is TGTGCCAGCAGCCAAAGCGGATATAGCAATCAGCCCCAGCATTTT. The chain combines TRBV3-1 (or the pseudogene TRBV3-2) with TRBJ1-5; the D is unclear. In germline, CDR1 is LGHDT, CDR2 YNNKEL (reference sequence). V was clipped by 2 bases and J by 0 bases, with 8 bases between them. There are 15 residues in the CDR3.

The V and J genes are TRBV5-1 and TRBJ2-3, with 9 bases lining up with TRBD2. Germline V gives CDR1 SGHRS, CDR2 YFSETQ. This CDR3 spans 15 amino acids. J was trimmed by 5 bases and V by 0 bases; bases with no gene match: 4. For the CDR3, the DNA is TGCGCCAGCAGCTTGGGCGGGAGGGGTGGAGATACGCAGTATTTT. Encoded protein: CASSLGGRGGDTQYF.

This clone has a handful of counts. The chain carries TRBV4-1 and TRBJ1-5; the D gene is possibly TRBD1 (6 bases). The CDR3 sequence is 16 residues long. Germline V lookup: CDR1 MGHRA, CDR2 YSYEKL. V lost 4 bases to trimming and J lost 1 base, with 14 bases between them. CDR3: CASSLNLQGSNQPQHF. CDR3 in DNA: TGCGCCAGCAGCCTGAACTTACAGGGAAGCAATCAGCCCCAGCATTTT.

V usage is TRBV19 and J usage is TRBJ2-2, with D tentatively TRBD1 (6 bases). From germline, CDR1 is LNHDA and CDR2 SQIVND (reference sequence). The CDR3 extends over 16 amino acids. Trimming removed 7 bases at V and 3 bases at J, with 18 bases between. CDR3 bases: TGTGCCAGTACTCCCCGCTCACAGGGATACACCGGGGAGCTGTTTTTT. Residues: CASTPRSQGYTGELFF.

This clone came up once. The J gene is TRBJ2-3, the V gene TRBV4-2, with 7 nucleotides matching TRBD2. Germline lookup yields CDR1 LGHNA and CDR2 YNFKEQ. This CDR3 comprises 20 residues. V gave up 1 base and J gave up 5 bases; unmatched junction bases: 21. This chain's CDR3 is CASSQVGSGPLAWGKDTQYF. The CDR3 DNA follows: TGTGCCAGCAGCCAAGTTGGTAGCGGGCCCCTAGCTTGGGGGAAAGATACGCAGTATTTT.

This clone was recorded only once. The rearrangement links TRBV27 to TRBJ2-3; 10 bases are shared with TRBD1. The CDR3 covers 15 residues. CDR1 and CDR2 (germline): MNHEY, SMNVEV (reference sequence). Unmatched junction bases numbered 10, after V lost 6 bases and J lost 7 bases. DNA for the CDR3: TGTGCCAGCAGCCTTAAGGGGACAGGGGCGTATACGCAGTATTTT. Its protein is CASSLKGTGAYTQYF.

CDR3 protein: CASSWDREIAGANSPLHF. CDR3 bases: TGTGCCAGCAGCTGGGACAGGGAAATAGCCGGGGCTAATTCACCCCTCCACTTT. The chain joins TRBV28 to TRBJ1-6; 9 bases line up with TRBD1. The J segment lost 6 bases and the V segment lost 6 bases, leaving 15 bases of the junction unmatched. The CDR3 runs to 18 residues. The germline V gene has CDR1 MDHEN and CDR2 SYDVKM.

This chain connects TRBV6-5 to TRBJ2-3, with TRBD2 matching over 8 bases. The CDR3 covers 15 residues. Trimming cost V 6 bases and J 4 bases; bases outside gene matches: 9. Looked up from germline, CDR1 is MNHEY and CDR2 is SVGAGI. The CDR3 here is CASSPGTRNADTQYF. In DNA form, the CDR3 reads TGTGCCAGCAGCCCCGGGACTAGAAACGCAGATACGCAGTATTTT.

The rearrangement links TRBV21-1 to TRBJ2-7; the table assigns TRBD1, which was not confirmed against the DNA. TRBV21-1 is marked as a pseudogene. The CDR3 loop spans 17 amino acids. Here the CDR3 DNA reads TGTGCCAGCACCAATCAATCGGTTGAACAGCCCAGATGGGAGCAGTACTTC. The encoded protein is CASTNQSVEQPRWEQYF.

Note on this clone: Other DNA sequences in the sample encode the same CDR3. This chain links TRBV6-5 with TRBJ1-5, with unresolved D. V shed 6 bases and J shed 2 bases, with 11 bases lying between them. The CDR3 spans 14 residues. Germline V CDR1 and CDR2: MNHEY, SVGAGI. CDR3 residues: CASSSMAGNQPQHF. CDR3 in DNA: TGTGCCAGCAGCTCGATGGCCGGCAATCAGCCCCAGCATTTT.

For the CDR3, the DNA is TGTGCCAGCAGCCGACAGGGGATAGGTGAAAAACTGTTTTTT. Protein: CASSRQGIGEKLFF. The chain has TRBV14 and TRBJ1-4; TRBD1 matches at 8 bases. From germline, CDR1 is SGHDN and CDR2 FVKESK. V dropped 4 bases and J dropped 7; count of bases not matched to a gene: 5. The length of the CDR3 is 14 residues.